The entry that follows covers one T cell receptor beta chain sequence. Its target is not known. Libraries were prepared by immunoSEQ multiplex PCR; TCRdb keeps only in-frame clonotypes and omits some of them. The sample carries about 110,000 clones, 90% to 97% recorded once. The sample comes from a study of cytomegalovirus exposure and HLA in healthy donors. Study findings and constraints: Accounts indicate the classifier identified cytomegalovirus status with strong specificity and sensitivity.

The receptor was isolated from a woman aged 18 to 35 in good health and CMV-seronegative. Sequenced material: PBMCs.

The CDR3 sequence: CSSLRVGRGNTEAFF. The CDR3 DNA is TGCAGCTCCCTCAGGGTCGGCAGGGGGAACACTGAAGCTTTCTTT. The chain carries TRBV29-1 and TRBJ1-1; D possibly corresponds to TRBD1 (6 bases). This CDR3 is 15 amino acids long. The V gene's germline CDR1 is SQVTM and CDR2 ANQGSEA. Trimming left V 8 bases short and J 1 base short, with 20 bases between. Variable domain in full (rest from reference TRBV29-1 and TRBJ1-1): SAVISQKPSRDICQRGTSLTIQCQVDSQVTMMFWYRQQPGQSLTLIATANQGSEATYESGFVIDKFPISRPNLTFSTLTVSNMSPEDSSIYLCSSLRVGRGNTEAFFGQGTRLTVV.